The TCR beta chain described here comes from a study of blood T cell repertoires in COVID-19. On the study more broadly: The origin of the acute and convalescent COVID-19 samples was the United States, Italy and Spain. From T cells, B-cell-depleted T cells, or PBMCs came the material, which was cDNA or gDNA.

V lost 1 base and J lost 9, with 13 bases in between. The length of the CDR3 is 13 residues. Germline assignment: CDR1 LGHDT and CDR2 YNNKEL (reference sequence). Original processing methods: For nucleated cells, counts were estimated from reference gene primer amplification. Method: immunoSEQ multiplex PCR; TCRdb's copy keeps in-frame clones and lacks some. The V and J calls and clone size were taken over from that table, and D and trimming were inferred from the DNA. This sample carries 85,000 to 90,000 clones, around 86% of them seen once, and the ten largest clones take roughly 25%. The chain employs TRBV3-1 (or the pseudogene TRBV3-2) and TRBJ2-7; D is unclear. Sequencing was carried out using peripheral blood. The clonotype comes from a human donor in a cohort sampled during active COVID-19. In DNA, the CDR3 is TGTGCCAGCAGCCAAGGGGCAGCCTCCGCGCAGTACTTC. Encoded protein: CASSQGAASAQYF.